A selection of T cell receptor beta chains follows, all from one sample in a study of shared clonotypes between healthy human individuals. Sequencing was performed with immunoSEQ multiplex PCR; in TCRdb, only in-frame clones are kept and a portion is missing. The table records 2.5 million or so clones, about 92% of them present only once. Sample: naive CD4+ T cells sorted from blood. These receptors all stem from a man younger than 35 in good health. Each CDR3 is given with its conserved first and last residue. The D gene is left open where the match is weak. The size entry is marked missing in some rows and otherwise reads once, few, many or a size class.

CDR3 DNA,CDR3 protein,J gene,D gene,clone size,V gene
TGCGCCAGCAGCTTGATCGGTACCGGGGAAGAGACCCAGTACTTC,CASSLIGTGEETQYF,TRBJ2-5,-,-,TRBV5-1
TGCAGCGTCGCTGGGACTAGCGGGAGCAGCTACGAGCAGTACTTC,CSVAGTSGSSYEQYF,TRBJ2-7,TRBD2,-,TRBV29-1
TGTGCCATCAGTGAGAAGGCAACAACGAACACCGGGGAGCTGTTTTTT,CAISEKATTNTGELFF,TRBJ2-2,-,-,TRBV10-3
TGTGCCAGTAGTGGACAGGACCCAGGGACCCAGTACTTC,CASSGQDPGTQYF,TRBJ2-5,TRBD1,-,TRBV19
TGTGCCAGCAACCCCGCGAAAACCCTGGCAGATACGCAGTATTTT,CASNPAKTLADTQYF,TRBJ2-3,-,-,TRBV6-6
TGCAGCGTTGAGCGGGGGGGGCAAGAGACCCAGTACTTC,CSVERGGQETQYF,TRBJ2-5,TRBD2,once,TRBV29-1
TGTGCCAGCAGCAAAGCCCCCTTCCCGGGACAGGGGGCTAGGTTCGGCGTAGTCAACACTGAAGCTTTCTTT,CASSKAPFPGQGARFGVVNTEAFF,TRBJ1-1,-,-,TRBV21-1
TGTGCCAGCAGCGTAGCTACGGGCCAGAGCTCCTACAATGAGCAGTTCTTC,CASSVATGQSSYNEQFF,TRBJ2-1,-,-,TRBV9
TGTGCCAGCATTTTTAGGAGTAGCAATCAGCCCCAGCATTTT,CASIFRSSNQPQHF,TRBJ1-5,-,-,TRBV6-1
TGCGCCAGCAGCTCACAGGGGGGAAATTCACCCCTCCACTTT,CASSSQGGNSPLHF,TRBJ1-6,TRBD1,-,TRBV5-1
TGCGCCAGCAGCTTGGCCGGGAGGGACACCGGGGAGCTGTTTTTT,CASSLAGRDTGELFF,TRBJ2-2,TRBD2,-,TRBV5-1
TGTGCCAGCAGCTCCGGACAGGCCTATAATTCACCCCTCCACTTT,CASSSGQAYNSPLHF,TRBJ1-6,TRBD1,-,TRBV5-4
TGTGCCAGCTCACCGATCCACAGGGAAGGAACTGAAGCTTTCTTT,CASSPIHREGTEAFF,TRBJ1-1,-,few,TRBV18
TGTGCCAGCTCACCTCCTACCGGGCCCGCCATATATTTT,CASSPPTGPAIYF,TRBJ1-3,-,-,TRBV18
TGTGCCAGCAGCCCGAGACAGGGGGCTTTTTACGAGCAGTACTTC,CASSPRQGAFYEQYF,TRBJ2-7,TRBD1,-,TRBV7-3
TGCGCCAGCAGCCCCGGGACAACTAATGAAAAACTGTTTTTT,CASSPGTTNEKLFF,TRBJ1-4,-,-,TRBV5-1
TGTGCCAGCAGTCCTGGCAAGGCCATTCAGTACTTC,CASSPGKAIQYF,TRBJ2-4,-,-,TRBV6-5
TGTGCCAGCTCACTTGCCGGACAGGGGCTCAACACCATATATTTT,CASSLAGQGLNTIYF,TRBJ1-3,TRBD1,once,TRBV18
TGTGCCAGCTCCCCTGACAGGAGGTATGGCTACACCTTC,CASSPDRRYGYTF,TRBJ1-2,-,-,TRBV18
TGCGCCAGCAGCCAAGGGACAGGGATGGGCGAGACCCAGTACTTC,CASSQGTGMGETQYF,TRBJ2-5,TRBD1,once,TRBV5-1